This TCR beta chain was recovered during a study of early T cells in non-severe SARS-CoV-2 infection. In germline, CDR1 is ENHRY, CDR2 SYGVKD. V shed 10 bases and J 1 base; nucleotides not matched to a gene: 8. The CDR3 loop spans 14 amino acids. TCRdb reprocessed the 5' RACE reads via MiXCR and lists one record per CDR3 protein. The repertoire holds roughly 120,000 distinct CDR3 sequences, with approximately 12% as singletons. This TCR came from an adult who was a healthcare worker with PCR-confirmed SARS-CoV-2 infection or an uninfected control (not recorded which). The V and J genes are TRBV10-3 and TRBJ2-7; TRBD1 agrees at 9 bases. Sequenced material: whole blood, taken at baseline. The CDR3 region has the DNA TGTGCCACCCTTGGGACAGGGAAATCCTACGAGCAGTACTTC. Its translation: CATLGTGKSYEQYF.